One and the same sample provided the 21 T cell receptor beta chains below, sequenced in a study of T cells in Graves' hyperthyroidism and ophthalmopathy. TCR beta CDR3 region amplification was performed from RNA transcripts. The study used the HTBI primer set for a first-round RT-PCR of the TCR CDR3. One entry per CDR3 protein, called by TCRdb with MiXCR from the multiplex PCR reads. This table holds approximately 430,000 distinct CDR3 sequences, around 14% found once. Sequenced sample: blood. The origin of the receptors is a woman between 18 and 29 years old with Graves' hyperthyroidism.

This clonotype was seen many times. The chain is built from TRBV12-3 or TRBV12-4 and TRBJ1-6; D gene unclear. This CDR3 comprises 13 residues. The ends were cut back, 5 bases at V and 10 bases at J, with 12 bases in the middle. CDR3 region: CASSRFQRSPLHF. DNA for the CDR3: TGTGCCAGCAGTCGCTTCCAGCGGTCACCCCTCCACTTT.

In this sample, this clonotype turned up a few times. The chain links TRBV20-1 to TRBJ2-5; 8 nucleotides match TRBD1. This CDR3 is 15 amino acids long. Germline-derived CDR1 and CDR2 are DFQATT and SNEGSKA (reference sequence). V gave up 5 bases and J gave up 5 bases; unmatched junction bases: 13. CDR3 sequence: CSALIDRGTRETQYF. CDR3 nucleotides: TGCAGTGCTCTAATCGACAGGGGAACTCGGGAGACCCAGTACTTC.

This clonotype was recorded a few times. Here the CDR3 DNA reads TGTGCCAGCAGCCTTGGGCTAAACACCATATATTTT. It encodes CASSLGLNTIYF. This chain connects TRBV11-2 to TRBJ1-3; no clear D gene. Germline assignment: CDR1 SGHAT and CDR2 FQNNGV. V lost 5 bases and J 6 bases, leaving 8 bases between the germline ends. CDR3 size: 12 residues.

The table lists this clonotype with many counts. The chain links TRBV28 to TRBJ1-2; D not certain. The germline V and J ends were trimmed by 6 bases and 4 bases, with 18 bases remaining between them. The CDR3 runs to 15 residues. Germline V gene data show CDR1 as MDHEN and CDR2 as SYDVKM. For the CDR3, the DNA is TGTGCCAGCAGCCTTTCCGGAATAAGATCCTATGGCTACACCTTC. Its translation is CASSLSGIRSYGYTF.

This clonotype showed up many times. This rearrangement joins TRBV10-3 to TRBJ2-7; TRBD1 agrees at 8 bases. Germline CDR1 reads ENHRY; CDR2 reads SYGVKD. With V trimmed by 8 bases and J by 3 bases, 9 bases remained unmatched. The CDR3 sequence is 14 residues long. The CDR3 spells CAIATSGTGYEQYF. DNA of the CDR3: TGTGCCATCGCTACGTCCGGGACAGGCTACGAGCAGTACTTC.

Ten or more counts support this clonotype. Given a much more abundant clone one base away, this may be a read error. The chain has TRBV7-8 and TRBJ1-6; D may be TRBD1 (6 bases). The CDR3 spans 15 residues. Germline V lookup: CDR1 SGHVS, CDR2 FQNEAQ. The germline V and J ends were trimmed by 2 bases and 8 bases, with 13 bases remaining between them. CDR3 loop: CASSLKRQDDSPLHF. The CDR3 DNA sequence: TGTGCCAGCAGCTTAAAGCGACAGGATGATTCACCCCTCCACTTT.

The sample holds a few counts of this clonotype. This chain links TRBV6-1 with TRBJ1-5; D is possibly TRBD1 (5 bases). The CDR3 is 13 amino acids. Trimming removed 4 bases at V and 4 bases at J, with 8 bases between. Looked up from germline, CDR1 is MNHNS and CDR2 is SASEGT. As DNA, the CDR3 is TGTGCCAGCAGTGCAGGGATTAATCAGCCCCAGCATTTT. This translates into CASSAGINQPQHF.

The chain is built from TRBV5-5 and TRBJ2-7; D ambiguous. CDR3 length: 16 residues. Germline V lookup: CDR1 SGHKS, CDR2 YYEKEE (reference sequence). V was clipped by 0 bases and J by 3 bases, with 16 bases between them. The CDR3 DNA reads as TGTGCCAGCAGCTTGGGTGGAGACGAATACATCTACGAGCAGTACTTC. Translating it yields CASSLGGDEYIYEQYF.

The sample holds many counts of this clonotype. This chain connects TRBV5-1 to TRBJ2-1; a possible D gene is TRBD2 (6 bases). Trimming cost V 1 base and J 4 bases, with 15 bases left between them. Germline CDR1 reads SGHRS; CDR2 reads YFSETQ. This CDR3 region has 16 residues. CDR3 in amino acids: CASSLRQGGTYNEQFF. In DNA form, the CDR3 reads TGCGCCAGCAGCTTGAGGCAGGGCGGGACTTACAATGAGCAGTTCTTC. The full variable domain, its missing parts supplied by reference TRBV5-1 and TRBJ2-1, is KAGVTQTPRYLIKTRGQQVTLSCSPISGHRSVSWYQQTPGQGLQFLFEYFSETQRNKGNFPGRFSGRQFSNSRSEMNVSTLELGDSALYLCASSLRQGGTYNEQFFGPGTRLTVL.

This clonotype was counted a few times. A read error may be the cause here, since a much bigger clone is one base away. The chain carries TRBV7-9 and TRBJ2-5, with 7 positions matching TRBD1. The CDR3 is 13 amino acids. With 5 bases clipped from V and 4 bases from J, the junction kept 4 bases outside the gene matches. Germline CDR1 reads SEHNR; CDR2 reads FQNEAQ (reference sequence). The CDR3 loop is CASSPTGPETQYF. CDR3 sequence (DNA): TGTGCCAGCAGCCCGACAGGGCCAGAGACCCAGTACTTC. Supplemented by reference TRBV7-9 and TRBJ2-5, the full variable domain reads DTGVSQNPRHKITKRGQNVTFRCDPISEHNRLYWYRQTLGQGPEFLTYFQNEAQLEKSRLLSDRFSAERPKGSFSTLEIQRTEQGDSAMYLCASSPTGPETQYFGPGTRLLVL.

The sample holds a few counts of this clonotype. The chain carries TRBV7-6 and TRBJ2-7, with a tentative D call TRBD1 (6 bases). The CDR3 is 14 amino acids. V shed 5 bases and J shed 6 bases, with 17 bases lying between them. Germline loops: CDR1 SGHVS, CDR2 FNYEAQ. The CDR3 protein is CASSRMQGFGEQYF. The DNA for the CDR3 is TGTGCCAGCAGCCGTATGCAGGGGTTTGGCGAGCAGTACTTC.

Turning to this clonotype: This clone may be a read error of a much larger clone one base away. This chain links TRBV20-1 with TRBJ2-7; TRBD1 agrees at 9 bases. V was clipped by 6 bases and J by 6 bases; unmatched bases: 9. The length of the CDR3 is 13 residues. CDR1 and CDR2 (germline): DFQATT, SNEGSKA (reference sequence). CDR3 nucleotides: TGCAGTGCGGATGGGACAGGGCTCTGCGAGCAGTACTTC. Encoded protein: CSADGTGLCEQYF.

This clonotype was detected many times. The chain combines TRBV3-1 with TRBJ2-3; D remains unclear. V lost 1 base and J lost 7, with 12 bases in between. The length of the CDR3 is 14 residues. Germline V CDR1 and CDR2: LGHDT, YNNKEL (reference sequence). In DNA, the CDR3 is TGTGCCAGCAGCCAAGTCGTAACAACAAATACGCAGTATTTT. This gives the protein CASSQVVTTNTQYF.

This clonotype was counted once. A read error may produce the germline difference seen at one junction end. The rearrangement uses TRBV29-1 and TRBJ1-1; D remains unclear. The CDR3 is made up of 13 amino acids. Germline CDR1 and CDR2: SQVTM and ANQGSEA. In nucleotides, the CDR3 is TGCAGCGGCCTGGCCACACCGAACACTGAAGCTTCCTTT. It codes for CSGLATPNTEASF. Combining the CDR3 with reference TRBV29-1 and TRBJ1-1 gives the whole variable domain SAVISQKPSRDICQRGTSLTIQCQVDSQVTMMFWYRQQPGQSLTLIATANQGSEATYESGFVIDKFPISRPNLTFSTLTVSNMSPEDSSIYLCSGLATPNTEASFGQGTRLTVV.

This clonotype was counted at least ten times. The V and J genes are TRBV9 and TRBJ2-5; tentatively, D is TRBD2 (6 bases). CDR3 size: 14 residues. V was clipped by 4 bases and J by 2 bases, with 12 bases between them. Germline values: CDR1 SGDLS, CDR2 YYNGEE. The CDR3 nucleotides read TGTGCCAGCAGCTTCGGGACTGAGCAAGAGACCCAGTACTTC. It encodes CASSFGTEQETQYF.

The table lists this clonotype with many counts. V usage is TRBV11-2 and J usage is TRBJ1-1, with 7 nucleotides matching TRBD1. Germline V gene lookup returns CDR1 SGHAT and CDR2 FQNNGV. The CDR3 contains 15 residues. V shed 0 bases and J 5 bases; nucleotides not matched to a gene: 6. CDR3 bases: TGTGCCAGCAGCTTAGATTCAGGGGGATGGACTGAAGCTTTCTTT. This encodes CASSLDSGGWTEAFF.

This chain joins TRBV4-2 and TRBJ1-5; 7 bases line up with TRBD1. V dropped 0 bases and J dropped 5; count of bases not matched to a gene: 10. Germline V CDR1 and CDR2: LGHNA, YNFKEQ. This CDR3 spans 17 amino acids. DNA for the CDR3: TGTGCCAGCAGCCAAGATGTGGGACAGAACCCAGATCAGCCCCAGCATTTT. Amino acid sequence: CASSQDVGQNPDQPQHF.

This clonotype was counted at least ten times. The chain employs TRBV7-2 and TRBJ1-2, with D possibly matching TRBD1 (6 bases). Between the trimmed V and J ends, which lost 2 bases and 2 bases, there was a span of 21 bases. Germline CDR1 SGHTA, CDR2 FQGNSA. This CDR3 region has 18 residues. CDR3 loop: CASSLTRGTYDYNYGYTF. The CDR3 DNA reads TGTGCCAGCAGCTTAACCCGCGGGACATACGACTACAACTATGGCTACACCTTC.

This clonotype was counted at least ten times. V and J are TRBV5-1 and TRBJ2-1, with D perhaps matching TRBD1 or TRBD2 (6 bases each). CDR1 SGHRS and CDR2 YFSETQ come from the germline V gene. V was trimmed by 4 bases and J by 1 base, leaving 12 bases between them. The CDR3 is 15 amino acids. The CDR3 DNA sequence: TGCGCCAGCAGCCCAACAGGGACTTCCTACAATGAGCAGTTCTTC. It is translated as CASSPTGTSYNEQFF.

This clonotype was seen ten or more times. CDR3 nucleotides: TGTGCCAGCAGTTACCGTCAGTTTTCTCCGGGACTTCTTGAAGCTTTCTTT. Translation: CASSYRQFSPGLLEAFF. This chain joins TRBV6-2 or TRBV6-3 and TRBJ1-1; possible D gene TRBD1, 5 bases. Trimming cost V 2 bases and J 7 bases, with 23 bases left between them. Germline values: CDR1 MNHEY, CDR2 SVGEGT. The CDR3 is 17 amino acids.

This clonotype was observed at least ten times. J is TRBJ2-7 and V is TRBV5-8; maybe TRBD2 (6 bases). The CDR3 is made up of 15 amino acids. Looked up from germline, CDR1 is SGHTS and CDR2 is YDEGEE. Trimming took 4 bases from V and 2 from J, leaving 16 bases between them. The CDR3 region is CASSLGGLYTYEQYF. CDR3 sequence (DNA): TGTGCCAGCAGCCTCGGAGGGCTCTATACCTACGAGCAGTACTTC.